The source of this T cell receptor beta chain is a study of T cells in Graves' hyperthyroidism and ophthalmopathy. Study-level information: Peripheral blood specimens were obtained at initial diagnosis, prior to any treatment. Study-wide points: Most thyroid clonotypes expanded above 0.001 were also detected in blood.

The CDR3 spans 16 residues. Germline-derived CDR1 and CDR2 are MNHNS and SASEGT. Researchers took RNA transcripts and amplified the TCR beta CDR3 regions from them. The HTBI set primed first-round TCR CDR3 RT-PCR. MiXCR, applied by TCRdb to the multiplex PCR reads, yields one record per CDR3 protein. The table has more than 350,000 distinct CDR3 sequences, 13% to 15% seen once. Uncontrolled infection, other autoimmune disease, pregnancy or lactation disqualified patients from enrolment. For the diagnoses, clinical symptoms, serum thyroxine and TRAb, thyroid ultrasound and orbital computed tomography were used. This clonotype was observed at least ten times. Its matching antigen is unknown. A junction boundary mismatches the germline segment, possibly from a read error.

The chain couples TRBV6-1 to TRBJ1-5, with a possible D match to TRBD1 (5 bases). The sample was blood. The TCR originated in a woman aged 55-75 years with Graves' ophthalmopathy. The CDR3 nucleotides read TGTGCCAGCAGTGAAGCGCGGGGGAATAGCTATCAGCCCCAGCATTTT. Its protein is CASSEARGNSYQPQHF.